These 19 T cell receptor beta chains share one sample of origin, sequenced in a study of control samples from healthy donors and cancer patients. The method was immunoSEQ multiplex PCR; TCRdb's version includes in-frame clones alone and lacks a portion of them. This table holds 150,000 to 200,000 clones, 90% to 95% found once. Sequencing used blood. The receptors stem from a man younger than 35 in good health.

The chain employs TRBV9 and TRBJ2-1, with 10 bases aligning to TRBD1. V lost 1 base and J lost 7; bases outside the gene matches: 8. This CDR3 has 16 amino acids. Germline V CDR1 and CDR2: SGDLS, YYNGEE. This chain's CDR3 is CASSVRGRQGANEQFF. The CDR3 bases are TGTGCCAGCAGCGTAAGAGGGAGACAGGGGGCAAATGAGCAGTTCTTC.

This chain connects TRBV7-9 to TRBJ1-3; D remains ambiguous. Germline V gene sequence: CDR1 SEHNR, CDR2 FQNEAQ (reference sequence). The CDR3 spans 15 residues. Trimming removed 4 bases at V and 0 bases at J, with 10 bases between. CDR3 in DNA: TGTGCCAGCAGCTCAGACCGAGCCTCTGGAAACACCATATATTTT. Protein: CASSSDRASGNTIYF.

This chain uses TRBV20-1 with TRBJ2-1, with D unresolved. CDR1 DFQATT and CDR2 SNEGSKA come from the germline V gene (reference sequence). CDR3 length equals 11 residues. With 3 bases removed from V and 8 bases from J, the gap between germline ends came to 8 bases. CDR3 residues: CSASQPDEQFF. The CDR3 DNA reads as TGCAGTGCTAGTCAGCCAGATGAGCAGTTCTTC.

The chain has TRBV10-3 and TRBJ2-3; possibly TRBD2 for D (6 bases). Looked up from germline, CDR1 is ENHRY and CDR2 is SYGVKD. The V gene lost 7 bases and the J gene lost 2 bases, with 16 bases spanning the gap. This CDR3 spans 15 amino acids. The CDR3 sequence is CAITLTGGVTDTQYF. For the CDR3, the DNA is TGTGCCATCACCTTGACCGGGGGAGTCACAGATACGCAGTATTTT.

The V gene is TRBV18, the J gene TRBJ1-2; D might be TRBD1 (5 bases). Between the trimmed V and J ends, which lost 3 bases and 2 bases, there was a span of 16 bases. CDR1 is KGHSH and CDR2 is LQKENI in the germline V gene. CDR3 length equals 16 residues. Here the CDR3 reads CASSPLGEGTNYGYTF. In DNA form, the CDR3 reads TGTGCCAGCTCACCGCTAGGGGAAGGGACGAACTATGGCTACACCTTC.

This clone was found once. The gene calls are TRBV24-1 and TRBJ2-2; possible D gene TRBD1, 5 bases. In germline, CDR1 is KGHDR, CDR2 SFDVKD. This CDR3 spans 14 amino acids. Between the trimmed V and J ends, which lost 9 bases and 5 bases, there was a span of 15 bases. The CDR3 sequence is CATGPQGETGELFF. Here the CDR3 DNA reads TGTGCCACCGGGCCCCAGGGTGAGACCGGGGAGCTGTTTTTT.

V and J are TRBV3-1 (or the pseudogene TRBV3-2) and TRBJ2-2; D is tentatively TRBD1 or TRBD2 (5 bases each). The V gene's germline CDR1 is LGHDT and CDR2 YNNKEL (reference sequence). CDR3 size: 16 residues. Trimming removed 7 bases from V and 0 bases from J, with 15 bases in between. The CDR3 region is CASISPGPSNTGELFF. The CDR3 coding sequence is TGTGCCAGCATCTCTCCGGGACCCTCGAACACCGGGGAGCTGTTTTTT.

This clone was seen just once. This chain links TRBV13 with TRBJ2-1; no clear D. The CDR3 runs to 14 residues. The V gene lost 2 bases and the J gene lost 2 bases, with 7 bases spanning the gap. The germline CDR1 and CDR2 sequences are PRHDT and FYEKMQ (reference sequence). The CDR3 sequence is CASSLKHTYNEQFF. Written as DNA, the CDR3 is TGTGCCAGCAGCTTAAAACATACCTACAATGAGCAGTTCTTC.

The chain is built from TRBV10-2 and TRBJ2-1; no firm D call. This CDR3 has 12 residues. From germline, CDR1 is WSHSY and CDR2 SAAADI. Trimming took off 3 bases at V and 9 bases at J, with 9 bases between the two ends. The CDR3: CASSDMTSEQFF. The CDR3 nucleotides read TGCGCCAGCAGTGATATGACTTCTGAGCAGTTCTTC.

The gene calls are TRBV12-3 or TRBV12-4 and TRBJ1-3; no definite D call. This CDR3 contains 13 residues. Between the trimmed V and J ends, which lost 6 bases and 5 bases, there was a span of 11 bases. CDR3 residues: CASSTSPRNTIYF. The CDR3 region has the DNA TGTGCCAGCAGCACATCGCCGAGAAACACCATATATTTT.

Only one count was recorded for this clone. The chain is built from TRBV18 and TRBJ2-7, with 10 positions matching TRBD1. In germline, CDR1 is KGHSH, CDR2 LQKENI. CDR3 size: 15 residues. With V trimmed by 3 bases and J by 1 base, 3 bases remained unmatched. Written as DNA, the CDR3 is TGTGCCAGCTCACCGACAGGGGGCGCGTCCTACGAGCAGTACTTC. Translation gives CASSPTGGASYEQYF.

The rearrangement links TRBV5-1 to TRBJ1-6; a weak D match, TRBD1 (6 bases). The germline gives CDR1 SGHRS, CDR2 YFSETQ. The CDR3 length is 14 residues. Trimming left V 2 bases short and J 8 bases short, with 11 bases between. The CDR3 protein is CASSLSGDYSPLHF. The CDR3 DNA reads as TGCGCCAGCAGCTTATCAGGGGATTATTCACCCCTCCACTTT.

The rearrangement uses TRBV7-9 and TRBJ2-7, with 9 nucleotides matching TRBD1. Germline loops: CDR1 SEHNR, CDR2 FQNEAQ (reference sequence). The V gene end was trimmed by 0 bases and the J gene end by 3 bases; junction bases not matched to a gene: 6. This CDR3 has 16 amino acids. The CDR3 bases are TGTGCCAGCAGCTTAGCTCCGGGACAGGGAGACTACGAGCAGTACTTC. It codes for CASSLAPGQGDYEQYF. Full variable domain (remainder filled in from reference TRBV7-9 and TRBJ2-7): DTGVSQNPRHKITKRGQNVTFRCDPISEHNRLYWYRQTLGQGPEFLTYFQNEAQLEKSRLLSDRFSAERPKGSFSTLEIQRTEQGDSAMYLCASSLAPGQGDYEQYFGPGTRLTVT.

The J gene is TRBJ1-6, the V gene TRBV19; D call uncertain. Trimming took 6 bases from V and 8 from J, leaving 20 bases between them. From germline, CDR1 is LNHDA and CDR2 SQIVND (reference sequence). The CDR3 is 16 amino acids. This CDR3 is CASRREPSSRYSPLHF. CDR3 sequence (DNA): TGTGCCAGTAGAAGAGAACCATCAAGTCGTTATTCACCCCTCCACTTT.

The CDR3 DNA sequence: TGCAGCGTTGAAGACCTGACCGGCACAGATACGCAGTATTTT. This translates into CSVEDLTGTDTQYF. The V call is TRBV29-1, the J call TRBJ2-3; the D is unclear. Germline V gene data show CDR1 as SQVTM and CDR2 as ANQGSEA. Trimming removed 0 bases at V and 1 base at J, with 8 bases between. The CDR3 is 14 amino acids.

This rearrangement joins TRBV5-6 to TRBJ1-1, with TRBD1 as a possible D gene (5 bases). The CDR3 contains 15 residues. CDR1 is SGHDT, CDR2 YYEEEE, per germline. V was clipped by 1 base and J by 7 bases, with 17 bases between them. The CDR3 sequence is CASSLRGRFSDEAFF. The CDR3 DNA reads TGTGCCAGCAGCTTGAGGGGTCGGTTCTCAGATGAAGCTTTCTTT.

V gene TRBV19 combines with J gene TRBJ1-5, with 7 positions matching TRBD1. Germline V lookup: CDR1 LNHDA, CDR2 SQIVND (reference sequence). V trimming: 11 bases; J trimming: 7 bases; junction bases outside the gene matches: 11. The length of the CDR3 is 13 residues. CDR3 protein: CAGSDRTGQPQHF. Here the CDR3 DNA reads TGTGCCGGATCGGACAGGACCGGGCAGCCCCAGCATTTT.

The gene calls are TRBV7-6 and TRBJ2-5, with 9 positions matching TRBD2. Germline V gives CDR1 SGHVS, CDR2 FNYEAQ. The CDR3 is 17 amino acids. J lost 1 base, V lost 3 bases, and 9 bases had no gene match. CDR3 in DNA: TGTGCCAGCAGCTTGACGCGGGGGGGCACCATCCAAGAGACCCAGTACTTC. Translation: CASSLTRGGTIQETQYF.

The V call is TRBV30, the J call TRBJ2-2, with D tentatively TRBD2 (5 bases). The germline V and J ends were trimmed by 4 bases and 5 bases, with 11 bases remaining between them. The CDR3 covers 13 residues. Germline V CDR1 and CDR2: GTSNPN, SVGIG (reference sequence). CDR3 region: CAWTKTGTGELFF. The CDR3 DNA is TGTGCCTGGACCAAAACGGGGACCGGGGAGCTGTTTTTT. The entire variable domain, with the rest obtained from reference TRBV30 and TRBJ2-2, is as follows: SQTIHQWPATLVQPVGSPLSLECTVEGTSNPNLYWYRQAAGRGLQLLFYSVGIGQISSEVPQNLSASRPQDRQFILSSKKLLLSDSGFYLCAWTKTGTGELFFGEGSRLTVL.